The text below deals with one TCR beta chain. One end of the junction does not line up with germline, which may come from a read error. This entry comes from a study of tumor and adjacent non-tumor tissue in lung cancer. The library came from three nested PCR rounds adapted from ARM-PCR protocols. TCRdb reprocessed the multiplex PCR reads with MiXCR, giving one entry per CDR3 protein. The table has about 120,000 distinct CDR3 sequences, over 70% seen once; the top ten hold approximately 22%. RNA was extracted from bulk tissue without any cell sorting. This CDR3 has 14 residues. The germline V gene encodes CDR1 MNHEY and CDR2 SVGAGI.

Sequenced: lung tumor tissue. The TCR originated in a man aged 70-80 years with non-small cell lung cancer. The V call is TRBV6-5, the J call TRBJ1-6; TRBD1 might be the D (5 bases). The chain's CDR3 is CVTRGASYNSPLHF. The CDR3, as DNA: TGTGTCACCAGAGGGGCCTCCTATAATTCACCCCTCCACTTC.